The rows below give T cell receptor beta chains drawn from one sample of a study of blood T cells in healthy people across ages. TCRdb recomputed calls from the 5' RACE reads with MiXCR, one row per CDR3 protein. The sample includes 750,000 to 1,000,000 distinct CDR3 sequences, about 27% of them seen just once. Another study also made use of these data, one on T cells of mothers and their children.

Sequenced input: blood. The origin of the receptors is a woman in her forties in good health. Each CDR3 is given with its conserved first and last residue. The D gene is left open where the match is weak. Not all rows give a size; the values are once, few, many and, for expanded clones, a class.

v_call: TRBV7-3; d_call: TRBD1; clone_size: -; j_call: TRBJ2-7; cdr3_nt: TGTGCCAGCAGCTCACAGGGGAGTGGCGAGCAGTACTTC; cdr3_aa: CASSSQGSGEQYF
v_call: TRBV29-1; d_call: TRBD2; clone_size: many; j_call: TRBJ2-1; cdr3_nt: TGCAGCGGCCCGGGGGGAAACAATGAGCAGTTCTTC; cdr3_aa: CSGPGGNNEQFF
v_call: TRBV16; d_call: TRBD2; clone_size: many; j_call: TRBJ2-1; cdr3_nt: TGTGCCAGCAGCCCCCCTGGGGGGGGTGGCTATTCCGAGCAGTTCTTC; cdr3_aa: CASSPPGGGGYSEQFF
v_call: TRBV29-1; d_call: TRBD1; clone_size: few; j_call: TRBJ1-5; cdr3_nt: TGCAGCGTTGCACCCGGACAGGGCAATCAGCCCCAGCATTTT; cdr3_aa: CSVAPGQGNQPQHF
v_call: TRBV15; d_call: -; clone_size: few; j_call: TRBJ2-3; cdr3_nt: TGTGCCACCAGGCGGGGGGGACAGGGGAGTGAAGATACGCAGTATTTT; cdr3_aa: CATRRGGQGSEDTQYF
v_call: TRBV7-9; d_call: TRBD2; clone_size: -; j_call: TRBJ2-3; cdr3_nt: TGTGCCAGCAGCACCGAGACTAGCTTTGATACGCAGTATTTT; cdr3_aa: CASSTETSFDTQYF
v_call: TRBV7-9; d_call: TRBD1; clone_size: many; j_call: TRBJ1-1; cdr3_nt: TGTGCCAGCAGCTTAGGGCCCACGGACAGGGGGCGAAGGGGCACTGAAGCTTTCTTT; cdr3_aa: CASSLGPTDRGRRGTEAFF
v_call: TRBV7-2; d_call: -; clone_size: many; j_call: TRBJ2-7; cdr3_nt: TGTGCCAGCAGCTTCGACAGGAGCTCCTACGAGCAGTACTTC; cdr3_aa: CASSFDRSSYEQYF
v_call: TRBV9; d_call: -; clone_size: few; j_call: TRBJ2-5; cdr3_nt: TGTGCCAGCAGCCCGACCGACAACCCAGAGACCCAGTACTTC; cdr3_aa: CASSPTDNPETQYF
v_call: TRBV28; d_call: -; clone_size: -; j_call: TRBJ1-2; cdr3_nt: TGTGCCAGCGCCGGACGGAACTATGGCTACACCTTC; cdr3_aa: CASAGRNYGYTF
v_call: TRBV15; d_call: -; clone_size: -; j_call: TRBJ1-2; cdr3_nt: TGTGCCACCAGCAGAGCCTCGATACCGGGAGGCTACACCTTC; cdr3_aa: CATSRASIPGGYTF
v_call: TRBV15; d_call: -; clone_size: -; j_call: TRBJ2-4; cdr3_nt: TGTGCCACCAGCAGAGCAGGGTCGGCCGAGTACTTC; cdr3_aa: CATSRAGSAEYF
v_call: TRBV29-1; d_call: -; clone_size: many; j_call: TRBJ1-2; cdr3_nt: TGCAGCGTTGTAAGGCAGGGACATGGCTACACCTTC; cdr3_aa: CSVVRQGHGYTF
v_call: TRBV7-2; d_call: TRBD1; clone_size: -; j_call: TRBJ2-3; cdr3_nt: TGTGCCAGCAGCTTGTTGGGACAGCGTATTTATACGCAGTATTTT; cdr3_aa: CASSLLGQRIYTQYF
v_call: TRBV10-2; d_call: TRBD2; clone_size: many; j_call: TRBJ2-1; cdr3_nt: TGCGCCACCGGGACTAGCGGGGGGGACAATGAGCAGTTCTTC; cdr3_aa: CATGTSGGDNEQFF
v_call: TRBV10-3; d_call: -; clone_size: many; j_call: TRBJ2-1; cdr3_nt: TGTGCCATCAGTGAGTCGAAATCAAGTGGCAATGAGCAGTTCTTC; cdr3_aa: CAISESKSSGNEQFF
v_call: TRBV5-5; d_call: -; clone_size: -; j_call: TRBJ1-5; cdr3_nt: TGTGCCAGCAGCTGGAGGGCCGCCTCGGTAGGTCAGCCCCAGCATTTT; cdr3_aa: CASSWRAASVGQPQHF
v_call: TRBV12-3/TRBV12-4; d_call: -; clone_size: -; j_call: TRBJ2-7; cdr3_nt: TGTGCCAGCAGTCCAGCAGGGATGCGGGCTGACGAGCAGTACTTC; cdr3_aa: CASSPAGMRADEQYF
v_call: TRBV7-2; d_call: -; clone_size: -; j_call: TRBJ2-4; cdr3_nt: TGTGCCAGCAGCTTAGTCGGAGGGCCTCCCAACATTCAGTACTTC; cdr3_aa: CASSLVGGPPNIQYF
v_call: TRBV9; d_call: -; clone_size: many; j_call: TRBJ2-7; cdr3_nt: TGTGCCAGCAGCCCCGAGGGAATCGGCTACGAGCAGTACTTC; cdr3_aa: CASSPEGIGYEQYF
v_call: TRBV21-1; d_call: -; clone_size: -; j_call: TRBJ2-1; cdr3_nt: TGTGCCACCGCAGCAAAGGCTCCGACCGGACAGGGCACCAACAATGAGCAGTTCTTC; cdr3_aa: CATAAKAPTGQGTNNEQFF
v_call: TRBV2; d_call: -; clone_size: -; j_call: TRBJ1-1; cdr3_nt: TGTGCCAGCAGCTTACCACGACCCCATCCCCTTGAAGCTTTCTTT; cdr3_aa: CASSLPRPHPLEAFF
v_call: TRBV5-1; d_call: -; clone_size: -; j_call: TRBJ1-6; cdr3_nt: TGCGCCAGCAGCCCGGATTACGGCAATTCACCCCTCCACTTT; cdr3_aa: CASSPDYGNSPLHF
v_call: TRBV7-9; d_call: -; clone_size: many; j_call: TRBJ2-7; cdr3_nt: TGTGCCAGCAGCATTGGACAGTTTTTAGAGCAGTACTTC; cdr3_aa: CASSIGQFLEQYF
v_call: TRBV7-9; d_call: TRBD1; clone_size: few; j_call: TRBJ2-1; cdr3_nt: TGTGCCAGCTTCGACAGGGGAAATGAGCAGTTCTTC; cdr3_aa: CASFDRGNEQFF
v_call: TRBV7-9; d_call: -; clone_size: -; j_call: TRBJ2-7; cdr3_nt: TGTGCCAGCAGCTGTGCAGGGCAGACCTACGAGCAGTACTTC; cdr3_aa: CASSCAGQTYEQYF
v_call: TRBV20-1; d_call: -; clone_size: -; j_call: TRBJ2-7; cdr3_nt: TGCAGTGCTGAAGGGGCCGACGAGCAGTACTTC; cdr3_aa: CSAEGADEQYF
v_call: TRBV7-3; d_call: TRBD1; clone_size: -; j_call: TRBJ2-1; cdr3_nt: TGTGCCAGCAGCCCCCGGTCCTGGACAGGATCCTACAATGAGCAGTTCTTC; cdr3_aa: CASSPRSWTGSYNEQFF
v_call: TRBV28; d_call: -; clone_size: many; j_call: TRBJ2-7; cdr3_nt: TGTGCCAGCAGTACTTACCCCTCTCCAGGCCTAAGGTCCTACGAGCAGTACTTC; cdr3_aa: CASSTYPSPGLRSYEQYF
v_call: TRBV3-1; d_call: -; clone_size: -; j_call: TRBJ2-7; cdr3_nt: TGTGCCAGCAGCCAAGAGGGGCGGGCCCGGTCCTGCGAGCAGTACTTC; cdr3_aa: CASSQEGRARSCEQYF
v_call: TRBV12-3/TRBV12-4; d_call: -; clone_size: -; j_call: TRBJ1-1; cdr3_nt: TGTGCCAGCAGCCCAAACGGGCAGGCGAACACTGAAGCTTTCTTT; cdr3_aa: CASSPNGQANTEAFF
v_call: TRBV18; d_call: -; clone_size: few; j_call: TRBJ1-2; cdr3_nt: TGTGCCAGCTCACCAATAAGGGATCCCTATGGCTACACCTTC; cdr3_aa: CASSPIRDPYGYTF
v_call: TRBV29-1; d_call: -; clone_size: many; j_call: TRBJ2-5; cdr3_nt: TGCAGCGTTGTAAGACACTTCCAAGAGACCCAGTACTTC; cdr3_aa: CSVVRHFQETQYF
v_call: TRBV7-2; d_call: TRBD2; clone_size: few; j_call: TRBJ2-3; cdr3_nt: TGTGCCAGCAGCGGGCGGACTAGCGGGGGGGCAAATACGCAGTATTTT; cdr3_aa: CASSGRTSGGANTQYF
v_call: TRBV28; d_call: -; clone_size: -; j_call: TRBJ2-5; cdr3_nt: TGTGCCAGCAGTTTCCGGCCCAGGATTGGGCAAGAGACCCAGTACTTC; cdr3_aa: CASSFRPRIGQETQYF
v_call: TRBV4-3; d_call: -; clone_size: many; j_call: TRBJ2-7; cdr3_nt: TGCGCCAGCAGCCAACTGAGCGGCTACGAGCAGTACTTC; cdr3_aa: CASSQLSGYEQYF
v_call: TRBV6-2/TRBV6-3; d_call: -; clone_size: many; j_call: TRBJ1-1; cdr3_nt: TGTGCCAGCATCCCGGCGGGGAAGACGACTGAAGCTTTCTTT; cdr3_aa: CASIPAGKTTEAFF
v_call: TRBV12-3/TRBV12-4; d_call: TRBD1; clone_size: once; j_call: TRBJ1-2; cdr3_nt: TGTGCCAGCAGTGCCGCCGGGACAGGCATAGGTGGCTACACCTTC; cdr3_aa: CASSAAGTGIGGYTF
v_call: TRBV11-1; d_call: -; clone_size: many; j_call: TRBJ2-1; cdr3_nt: TGTGCCAGCAGGGTGGGGGGCTCCTACAATGAGCAGTTCTTC; cdr3_aa: CASRVGGSYNEQFF
v_call: TRBV28; d_call: -; clone_size: few; j_call: TRBJ1-1; cdr3_nt: TGTGCCAGCAGTTCTCATGCTCACGGGAACACTGAAGCTTTCTTT; cdr3_aa: CASSSHAHGNTEAFF
v_call: TRBV5-1; d_call: TRBD1; clone_size: many; j_call: TRBJ2-7; cdr3_nt: TGTGCCAGCAGTTTATACAGGGGGGCCTACGAGCAGTACTTC; cdr3_aa: CASSLYRGAYEQYF
v_call: TRBV6-6; d_call: -; clone_size: once; j_call: TRBJ1-5; cdr3_nt: TGTGCCAGCACCATCACAGGCAATCAGCCCCAGCATTTT; cdr3_aa: CASTITGNQPQHF
v_call: TRBV11-2; d_call: -; clone_size: -; j_call: TRBJ2-1; cdr3_nt: TGTGCCAGCAGACTGAGCTCCTACAATGAGCAGTTCTTC; cdr3_aa: CASRLSSYNEQFF
v_call: TRBV4-3; d_call: -; clone_size: -; j_call: TRBJ2-1; cdr3_nt: TGCGCCAGCAGCACACCAAGGTTCGGTGAGCAGTTCTTC; cdr3_aa: CASSTPRFGEQFF
v_call: TRBV6-6; d_call: -; clone_size: many; j_call: TRBJ1-2; cdr3_nt: TGTGCCAGCAGAAACGGACCAAACTATGGCTACACCTTC; cdr3_aa: CASRNGPNYGYTF
v_call: TRBV5-1; d_call: -; clone_size: -; j_call: TRBJ2-1; cdr3_nt: TGCGCCAGCAGCTTACTGGGGCGAATTTCCAACGAGCAGTTCTTC; cdr3_aa: CASSLLGRISNEQFF
v_call: TRBV5-1; d_call: -; clone_size: few; j_call: TRBJ2-5; cdr3_nt: TGCGCCAGCAGCCCTATGACAGTAATGGAGACCCAGTACTTC; cdr3_aa: CASSPMTVMETQYF
v_call: TRBV6-5; d_call: -; clone_size: many; j_call: TRBJ1-4; cdr3_nt: TGTGCCAGCAGTTACGACACCTCTGAAAAACTGTTTTTT; cdr3_aa: CASSYDTSEKLFF
v_call: TRBV12-3/TRBV12-4; d_call: TRBD1; clone_size: many; j_call: TRBJ2-5; cdr3_nt: TGTGCCAGCAGTCCGATGACAGGGAGTAGAGAGACCCAGTACTTC; cdr3_aa: CASSPMTGSRETQYF
v_call: TRBV10-3; d_call: TRBD1; clone_size: many; j_call: TRBJ2-1; cdr3_nt: TGTGCCACGATGGACAGGGGCGGTAGCTCCTACAATGAGCAGTTCTTC; cdr3_aa: CATMDRGGSSYNEQFF
v_call: TRBV6-2/TRBV6-3; d_call: -; clone_size: -; j_call: TRBJ2-3; cdr3_nt: TGTGCCAGCAGTCGTATCCCAGGAAACTTAGGCACAGATACGCAGTATTTT; cdr3_aa: CASSRIPGNLGTDTQYF
v_call: TRBV29-1; d_call: -; clone_size: -; j_call: TRBJ1-2; cdr3_nt: TGCAGCGTTGAAGACACACGAGGGGCGGGGCAGTCCAACTATGGCTACACCTTC; cdr3_aa: CSVEDTRGAGQSNYGYTF
v_call: TRBV5-1; d_call: -; clone_size: -; j_call: TRBJ1-1; cdr3_nt: TGCGCCAGCAGCCCGGATCGGGCAGGTCCCTACACTGAAGCTTTCTTT; cdr3_aa: CASSPDRAGPYTEAFF
v_call: TRBV4-2; d_call: TRBD1; clone_size: few; j_call: TRBJ1-1; cdr3_nt: TGTGCCAGCAGCCAAGGGGGACAGGTCGGCACTGAAGCTTTCTTT; cdr3_aa: CASSQGGQVGTEAFF
v_call: TRBV14; d_call: -; clone_size: many; j_call: TRBJ2-7; cdr3_nt: TGTGCCAGCAGCCACGGGGACGGGGCCTACGAGCAGTACTTC; cdr3_aa: CASSHGDGAYEQYF
v_call: TRBV5-1; d_call: -; clone_size: -; j_call: TRBJ2-1; cdr3_nt: TGCGCCAGCAGCTTCGATTCGAGCGTTGGGGAGCAGTTCTTC; cdr3_aa: CASSFDSSVGEQFF
v_call: TRBV20-1; d_call: TRBD1; clone_size: few; j_call: TRBJ1-5; cdr3_nt: TGCAGTGCTGGGGGACAGAATCAGCCCCAGCATTTT; cdr3_aa: CSAGGQNQPQHF